A few counts support the clone carrying this TCR beta chain. The record originates from a study of tumor-infiltrating lymphocytes in primary liver carcinoma. The wider study: Samples yielded about 3.65 to 7.13 million productive TCRbeta reads, similar across tissue types.

Both blood RNA, taken from unsorted whole blood, and germline DNA were extracted. Per germline, CDR1 GTSNPN and CDR2 SVGIG (reference sequence). V dropped 2 bases and J dropped 4 bases, with 6 bases sitting between them. The CDR3 spans 12 residues. Priming with a constant-region primer yielded TCR beta cDNA from approximately 500 ng total RNA. It was through three nested multiplex PCR rounds of slightly modified ARM-PCR that TCR beta libraries arose. TRBV1-TRBV30 forward primers paired with a C-beta reverse primer were used in the first two PCR rounds, which ran approximately 10 cycles each. TCRdb re-analysed the multiplex PCR reads in MiXCR, keeping a single row per CDR3 protein. This table holds almost 200,000 distinct CDR3 sequences, around 60% found once.

The sequence derives from a woman in her fifties or sixties with primary liver carcinoma and hepatitis B virus infection. The chain uses TRBV30 and TRBJ1-5; D uncertain. Input material: peripheral blood. The chain's CDR3 is CAWSPQNQPQHF. The CDR3 nucleotides read TGTGCCTGGAGTCCCCAGAATCAGCCCCAGCATTTT.